These 32 T cell receptor beta chains came from one sample sequenced in a study of blood T cell repertoires in COVID-19 (dated by TCRdb to the early 2020s). The library was generated by the immunoSEQ multiplex PCR assay. The clones in this table, taken by TCRdb from immuneACCESS, are in-frame only. Not every clone is retained; where verified, under half of the shortfall comes from an unresolved V gene, and the cause of the rest is unknown. This sample comprises under 55,000 clones, more than 90% of them detected only once. The ten largest clonotypes hold 3.5% to 4% of the sample. Sequencing was carried out using peripheral blood. The source is a human donor in a cohort sampled during active COVID-19.

The V gene is TRBV28, the J gene TRBJ1-3; D may be TRBD1 (5 bases). The CDR3 is 16 residues long. CDR1 and CDR2 (germline): MDHEN, SYDVKM. Deletions cut 2 bases from V and 0 bases from J, with 11 bases between. CDR3 nucleotide sequence: TGTGCCAGCAGTTTAGACACAGGTATCTCTGGAAACACCATATATTTT. Translation: CASSLDTGISGNTIYF.

V usage is TRBV28 and J usage is TRBJ2-7; TRBD1 matches 8 bases. Germline CDR1 MDHEN, CDR2 SYDVKM. V lost 8 bases and J lost 4; bases outside the gene matches: 7. The CDR3 length is 13 residues. CDR3 amino acids: CASQGQGEYEQYF. The CDR3, as DNA: TGTGCCAGCCAAGGACAGGGAGAGTACGAGCAGTACTTC.

The DNA of the CDR3 is TGTGCCAGCAGCAACAGTAAAGGGGCACAAGACACTGAAGCTTTCTTT. Residues: CASSNSKGAQDTEAFF. V is TRBV21-1 and J is TRBJ1-1; TRBD1 is the table's D call and was not checked against the DNA. TRBV21-1 is listed as a pseudogene. The CDR3 runs to 16 residues.

This clone came up a few times. The J gene is TRBJ2-1, the V gene TRBV24-1; 8 nucleotides line up with TRBD1. V gave up 1 base and J gave up 1 base; unmatched junction bases: 5. The CDR3 spans 17 residues. Germline V lookup: CDR1 KGHDR, CDR2 SFDVKD. The CDR3 nucleotides are TGTGCCACCAGTGATTTAAGGCAGGGGGCATCCTACAATGAGCAGTTCTTC. It translates to CATSDLRQGASYNEQFF.

The V call is TRBV30, the J call TRBJ2-7; TRBD2 matches 9 bases. The CDR3 sequence is 14 residues long. The junction had 8 bases not matched to a gene; V was cut back by 4 bases and J by 4 bases. Germline V lookup: CDR1 GTSNPN, CDR2 SVGIG (reference sequence). CDR3 protein: CAWTLREGSYEQYF. CDR3 sequence (DNA): TGTGCCTGGACATTGCGGGAGGGCTCATACGAGCAGTACTTC. Variable domain in full (rest from reference TRBV30 and TRBJ2-7): SQTIHQWPATLVQPVGSPLSLECTVEGTSNPNLYWYRQAAGRGLQLLFYSVGIGQISSEVPQNLSASRPQDRQFILSSKKLLLSDSGFYLCAWTLREGSYEQYFGPGTRLTVT.

V and J are TRBV6-4 and TRBJ2-7; TRBD1 is a possible D gene (6 bases). The germline gives CDR1 MRHNA, CDR2 SNTAGT. The V end lost 5 bases, the J end lost 1 base, and 9 bases lay between the germline ends. The CDR3 is 13 residues long. The CDR3 DNA reads TGTGCCAGCAGTCCAGGGGTGTCCTACGAGCAGTACGTC. The encoded protein is CASSPGVSYEQYV.

The V and J genes are TRBV6-6 and TRBJ2-5; 12 positions agree with TRBD2. The CDR3 contains 16 residues. The germline V gene has CDR1 MNHNY and CDR2 SVGAGI (reference sequence). V trimming: 2 bases; J trimming: 4 bases; junction bases outside the gene matches: 5. In DNA, the CDR3 is TGTGCCAGCAGTTACACCCGACTAGCGGGAGTAGAGACCCAGTACTTC. Encoded protein: CASSYTRLAGVETQYF.

This chain uses TRBV28 with TRBJ2-6; 10 positions match TRBD1. Germline V gene lookup returns CDR1 MDHEN and CDR2 SYDVKM. This CDR3 has 16 residues. The V gene end was trimmed by 5 bases and the J gene end by 1 base; junction bases not matched to a gene: 2. The CDR3 DNA reads as TGTGCCAGCAGTCGGACAGGGGGGTCTGGGGCCAACGTCCTGACTTTC. Translated: CASSRTGGSGANVLTF.

This CDR3 reads CATSDWSGYTF. CDR3 bases: TGTGCCACCAGTGATTGGAGCGGCTACACCTTC. V gene TRBV24-1 combines with J gene TRBJ1-2; D is uncertain. The ends were cut back, 2 bases at V and 8 bases at J, with 5 bases in the middle. The CDR3 spans 11 residues. CDR1 and CDR2 from the germline V gene are KGHDR and SFDVKD.

The V gene is TRBV6-1, the J gene TRBJ2-7, with 8 bases that match TRBD2. Germline V gene lookup returns CDR1 MNHNS and CDR2 SASEGT. With V trimmed by 0 bases and J by 6 bases, 7 bases remained unmatched. The CDR3 loop spans 15 amino acids. The CDR3 nucleotides read TGTGCCAGCAGTGAAGCGAGAGACGGGAGGGGCGAGCAGTACGTC. Translating it yields CASSEARDGRGEQYV.

The chain employs TRBV6-5 and TRBJ2-7, with D perhaps TRBD2 (5 bases). The CDR3 is made up of 16 amino acids. The V end was cut by 0 bases, the J end by 3 bases, with 15 bases between. Germline-derived CDR1 and CDR2 are MNHEY and SVGAGI. CDR3 in DNA: TGTGCCAGCAGTTACTCTCTAGGACGGGGAGACTACGAGCAGTACTTC. As protein: CASSYSLGRGDYEQYF.

The rearrangement uses TRBV6-1 and TRBJ2-2; the D gene is possibly TRBD2 (6 bases). V was cut by 3 bases and J by 5 bases, with 19 bases left in between. CDR3 length: 17 residues. Germline V lookup: CDR1 MNHNS, CDR2 SASEGT. CDR3 loop: CASSEFGPSEGTGELFF. The CDR3 bases are TGTGCCAGCAGTGAGTTTGGGCCTTCGGAGGGGACCGGGGAGCTGTTTTTT.

The chain combines TRBV10-3 with TRBJ2-5; 9 nucleotides match TRBD2. This CDR3 has 15 residues. With V trimmed by 6 bases and J by 1 base, 6 bases remained unmatched. Per germline, CDR1 ENHRY and CDR2 SYGVKD. The CDR3 coding sequence is TGTGCCATCAGAGGAGCGGGAGGAGTCCAAGAGACCCAGTACTTC. Its protein is CAIRGAGGVQETQYF.

The rearrangement joins TRBV19 to TRBJ1-1, with a tentative D call TRBD1 (5 bases). Germline V gene sequence: CDR1 LNHDA, CDR2 SQIVND (reference sequence). Trimming took 7 bases from V and 1 from J, leaving 10 bases between them. The CDR3 has 13 amino acids. The CDR3: CASTDSKNTEAFF. The CDR3 DNA follows: TGTGCCAGTACTGACAGCAAGAACACTGAAGCTTTCTTT.

This clone was seen more than once but under ten times. The rearrangement joins TRBV19 to TRBJ1-3; D is unclear. The CDR3 length is 13 residues. Germline V gene lookup returns CDR1 LNHDA and CDR2 SQIVND (reference sequence). V was clipped by 8 bases and J by 4 bases, with 12 bases between them. CDR3 sequence (DNA): TGTGCCAGTGCTACGAACTCGGGAAACACCATATATTTT. Protein sequence: CASATNSGNTIYF. The full variable domain, completed using reference TRBV19 and TRBJ1-3, is DGGITQSPKYLFRKEGQNVTLSCEQNLNHDAMYWYRQDPGQGLRLIYYSQIVNDFQKGDIAEGYSVSREKKESFPLTVTSAQKNPTAFYLCASATNSGNTIYFGEGSWLTVV.

The chain recombines TRBV3-1 (or the pseudogene TRBV3-2) with TRBJ1-1; no clear D. This CDR3 comprises 14 residues. The germline CDR1 and CDR2 sequences are LGHDT and YNNKEL (reference sequence). V gave up 2 bases and J gave up 2 bases, with 9 bases separating them. The CDR3 sequence is CASSQSPANTEAFF. The CDR3 nucleotides are TGTGCCAGCAGCCAAAGCCCCGCAAACACTGAAGCTTTCTTT.

This chain joins TRBV3-1 (or the pseudogene TRBV3-2) and TRBJ1-2, with D perhaps TRBD1 (6 bases). This CDR3 comprises 15 residues. V shed 4 bases and J shed 3 bases, with 15 bases lying between them. Germline CDR1 reads LGHDT; CDR2 reads YNNKEL (reference sequence). The CDR3 sequence: CASSPPPGTYYGYTF. The CDR3 DNA reads TGTGCCAGCAGCCCTCCTCCCGGGACATACTATGGCTACACCTTC.

This clone was detected only a few times. CDR3 DNA sequence: TGTGCCAGCAGCGCCGGACTAGCTGGGTACGAGCAGTACTTC. It is translated as CASSAGLAGYEQYF. The chain has TRBV9 and TRBJ2-7; 8 bases are shared with TRBD2. Germline loops: CDR1 SGDLS, CDR2 YYNGEE. This CDR3 is built from 14 residues. With V trimmed by 3 bases and J by 4 bases, 6 bases remained unmatched.

V and J are TRBV5-4 and TRBJ2-7; D is undetermined. Trimming removed 3 bases from V and 2 bases from J, with 12 bases in between. The CDR3 is 14 residues long. Germline values: CDR1 SGHNT, CDR2 YYREEE (reference sequence). This CDR3 reads CASSYLGQAYEQYF. The CDR3 coding sequence is TGTGCCAGCAGCTATTTGGGCCAAGCCTACGAGCAGTACTTC.

The chain uses TRBV2 and TRBJ1-6, with D possibly being TRBD1 (5 bases). V lost 0 bases and J 0 bases, leaving 15 bases between the germline ends. The CDR3 has 19 residues. CDR1 SNHLY and CDR2 FYNNEI come from the germline V gene. CDR3 protein: CASSEALLGGSSYNSPLHF. The CDR3 nucleotides are TGTGCCAGCAGTGAAGCGCTTCTTGGGGGGAGCTCCTATAATTCACCCCTCCACTTT.

The chain combines TRBV6-5 with TRBJ2-2; D call uncertain. V was cut by 7 bases and J by 4 bases, with 10 bases left in between. Germline CDR1 reads MNHEY; CDR2 reads SVGAGI. The CDR3 covers 13 residues. The DNA for the CDR3 is TGTGCCAGCACGTTTATCGGCACCGGGGAGCTGTTTTTT. This encodes CASTFIGTGELFF.

This chain links TRBV5-6 with TRBJ2-7; D is ambiguous. In germline, CDR1 is SGHDT, CDR2 YYEEEE. CDR3 length: 14 amino acids. The V and J ends lost 0 bases and 3 bases respectively, with 10 bases between them. The CDR3 nucleotides read TGTGCCAGCAGCTTGGTCCTCACAGACTACGAGCAGTACTTC. Amino acids: CASSLVLTDYEQYF.

V is TRBV5-5 and J is TRBJ1-6, with D possibly being TRBD1 (6 bases). CDR3 length: 16 residues. The germline V gene encodes CDR1 SGHKS and CDR2 YYEKEE (reference sequence). V lost 0 bases and J 7 bases, leaving 14 bases between the germline ends. CDR3 residues: CASSLGPTGENSPLHF. For the CDR3, the DNA is TGTGCCAGCAGCTTGGGGCCGACAGGCGAGAATTCACCCCTCCACTTT.

The V call is TRBV7-6, the J call TRBJ2-7; TRBD1 might be the D (6 bases). In germline, CDR1 is SGHVS, CDR2 FNYEAQ. The CDR3 is made up of 14 amino acids. Deletions cut 4 bases from V and 3 bases from J, with 13 bases between. The CDR3 is CASSSPGQRYEQYF. In DNA, the CDR3 is TGTGCCAGCAGCTCTCCCGGACAGCGCTACGAGCAGTACTTC. Based on the CDR3 plus reference TRBV7-6 and TRBJ2-7, the full variable domain is GAGVSQSPRYKVTKRGQDVALRCDPISGHVSLYWYRQALGQGPEFLTYFNYEAQQDKSGLPNDRFSAERPEGSISTLTIQRTEQRDSAMYRCASSSPGQRYEQYFGPGTRLTVT.

This chain links TRBV24-1 with TRBJ1-2; D is unresolved. Germline V gives CDR1 KGHDR, CDR2 SFDVKD. Trimming pared 4 bases from V and 8 bases from J, leaving 13 bases between. The CDR3 is made up of 13 amino acids. In DNA, the CDR3 is TGTGCCACCAGTGACCCGGGAGGGCGCGGCTACACCTTC. Translated: CATSDPGGRGYTF.

The DNA of the CDR3 is TGTGCCAGTACCGAAACCCCGGGGAACACTGAAGCTTTCTTT. Residues: CASTETPGNTEAFF. The chain employs TRBV19 and TRBJ1-1, with D unclear. Germline V gives CDR1 LNHDA, CDR2 SQIVND (reference sequence). V lost 7 bases, J lost 1 base, and 13 bases lay in between. This CDR3 has 14 residues.

This rearrangement joins TRBV6-2 or TRBV6-3 to TRBJ2-7; 7 positions agree with TRBD1. This CDR3 contains 14 residues. CDR1 and CDR2 from the germline V gene are MNHEY and SVGEGT. V lost 5 bases to trimming and J lost 1 base; unmatched junction nucleotides: 5. CDR3 loop: CASSKTGVSYEQYV. Here the CDR3 DNA reads TGTGCCAGCAGTAAAACAGGGGTTTCCTACGAGCAGTACGTC.

The CDR3: CAISRRTDTEAFF. The CDR3 region has the DNA TGTGCCATCAGTCGCCGTACGGACACTGAAGCTTTCTTT. The chain employs TRBV10-3 and TRBJ1-1, with unresolved D. V was clipped by 5 bases and J by 3 bases, with 10 bases between them. This CDR3 spans 13 amino acids. Germline-derived CDR1 and CDR2 are ENHRY and SYGVKD.

This clone was detected only a few times. The V call is TRBV2, the J call TRBJ1-2; possible D gene TRBD1, 5 bases. The CDR3 spans 15 residues. Trimming took 7 bases from V and 0 from J, leaving 15 bases between them. Germline V lookup: CDR1 SNHLY, CDR2 FYNNEI. In DNA, the CDR3 is TGTGCCAGCACCCTTGACAGACCTACTAACTATGGCTACACCTTC. Translation: CASTLDRPTNYGYTF.

The chain combines TRBV6-5 with TRBJ1-1; D possibly corresponds to TRBD1 (6 bases). The CDR3 covers 15 residues. Looked up from germline, CDR1 is MNHEY and CDR2 is SVGAGI. The V gene lost 2 bases and the J gene lost 1 base, with 11 bases spanning the gap. In DNA, the CDR3 is TGTGCCAGCAGTTACCAGGGGCTAGAGAACACTGAAGCTTTCTTT. Translating it yields CASSYQGLENTEAFF.

This chain connects TRBV18 to TRBJ2-1; D gene ambiguous. V lost 2 bases, J lost 5 bases, and 13 bases lay in between. Per germline, CDR1 KGHSH and CDR2 LQKENI. The CDR3 is 15 residues long. In nucleotides, the CDR3 is TGTGCCAGCTCACCAAACGGAGTTACGAACAATGAGCAGTTCTTC. Protein product: CASSPNGVTNNEQFF. The entire variable domain, with the rest obtained from reference TRBV18 and TRBJ2-1, is as follows: NAGVMQNPRHLVRRRGQEARLRCSPMKGHSHVYWYRQLPEEGLKFMVYLQKENIIDESGMPKERFSAEFPKEGPSILRIQQVVRGDSAAYFCASSPNGVTNNEQFFGPGTRLTVL.

J is TRBJ2-7 and V is TRBV6-1, with D maybe TRBD2 (5 bases). This CDR3 region has 18 residues. Germline V gives CDR1 MNHNS, CDR2 SASEGT. V was cut by 4 bases and J by 0 bases, with 22 bases left in between. The CDR3 loop reads CASSGPDPWTESSYEQYF. The CDR3, as DNA: TGTGCCAGCAGTGGTCCCGATCCGTGGACTGAGAGCTCCTACGAGCAGTACTTC.